The next 8 T cell receptor beta chains were all read from a single sample in a study of blood T cell repertoires in COVID-19. Profiling relied on immunoSEQ multiplex PCR, and the TCRdb table lists in-frame clones only, not all of them. The table records 200,000 to 250,000 clones, approximately 83% of them present only once. Sequencing used peripheral blood. The origin of the receptors is a woman aged 60-70 years with acute or convalescent COVID-19.

The chain carries TRBV18 and TRBJ1-1; 7 bases line up with TRBD1. This CDR3 is 15 amino acids long. J was trimmed by 2 bases and V by 3 bases; bases with no gene match: 6. The germline V gene encodes CDR1 KGHSH and CDR2 LQKENI. CDR3 residues: CASSPRQGPNTEAFF. The CDR3 bases are TGTGCCAGCTCACCTCGACAGGGTCCAAACACTGAAGCTTTCTTT.

Here the CDR3 reads CASSREVRSGELFF. CDR3 in DNA: TGTGCCAGCAGCAGAGAGGTCCGTTCTGGGGAGCTGTTTTTT. The rearrangement links TRBV9 to TRBJ2-2; D call uncertain. Germline values: CDR1 SGDLS, CDR2 YYNGEE. V was cut by 4 bases and J by 8 bases, with 15 bases left in between. This CDR3 region has 14 residues.

The chain joins TRBV2 to TRBJ1-1; D not certain. The V end lost 2 bases, the J end lost 8 bases, and 9 bases lay between the germline ends. Looked up from germline, CDR1 is SNHLY and CDR2 is FYNNEI. The CDR3 sequence is 12 residues long. The CDR3 nucleotides read TGTGCCAGCAGTGAATTATCTGCGGAAGCTTTCTTT. Protein: CASSELSAEAFF.

The rearrangement links TRBV19 to TRBJ1-2; 9 bases align to TRBD1. The CDR3 loop spans 14 amino acids. V dropped 6 bases and J dropped 4; count of bases not matched to a gene: 6. Germline loops: CDR1 LNHDA, CDR2 SQIVND (reference sequence). The CDR3: CASSPGQGAYGYTF. Here the CDR3 DNA reads TGTGCCAGTAGCCCGGGACAGGGCGCCTATGGCTACACCTTC.

The chain combines TRBV5-1 with TRBJ1-2, with a possible D match to TRBD1 (5 bases). This CDR3 is 15 amino acids long. Germline V gene data show CDR1 as SGHRS and CDR2 as YFSETQ. The V end was cut by 0 bases, the J end by 4 bases, with 13 bases between. The CDR3 DNA reads TGCGCCAGCAGCTTGGTGGACAAAGTAGGCTATGGCTACACCTTC. Its translation: CASSLVDKVGYGYTF.

The chain employs TRBV5-1 and TRBJ1-1; TRBD1 is a possible D gene (5 bases). The V gene's germline CDR1 is SGHRS and CDR2 YFSETQ. V was clipped by 1 base and J by 6 bases, with 19 bases between them. The CDR3 is made up of 16 amino acids. This CDR3 is CASSLFQWAGKAEAFF. The CDR3 bases are TGCGCCAGCAGCTTGTTTCAGTGGGCAGGGAAGGCTGAAGCTTTCTTT.

This clone was recorded many times. In the same sample, other DNA sequences code for this CDR3. This chain joins TRBV5-1 and TRBJ2-7; possibly TRBD2 for D (5 bases). The CDR3 contains 14 residues. From germline, CDR1 is SGHRS and CDR2 YFSETQ. Trimming pared 0 bases from V and 0 bases from J, leaving 7 bases between. CDR3 amino acids: CASSLAGSSYEQYF. CDR3 in DNA: TGCGCCAGCAGCTTGGCGGGGAGCTCCTACGAGCAGTACTTC. Looking up the rest from reference TRBV5-1 and TRBJ2-7 gives the full variable domain: KAGVTQTPRYLIKTRGQQVTLSCSPISGHRSVSWYQQTPGQGLQFLFEYFSETQRNKGNFPGRFSGRQFSNSRSEMNVSTLELGDSALYLCASSLAGSSYEQYFGPGTRLTVT.

This clone occurred once. The chain is built from TRBV28 and TRBJ1-2, with 9 bases matching TRBD1. CDR3 length: 14 residues. J gave up 8 bases and V 2 bases, and 6 bases lay outside the gene matches. Per germline, CDR1 MDHEN and CDR2 SYDVKM. CDR3 in amino acids: CASSLGTGLKGYTF. CDR3 bases: TGTGCCAGCAGTTTAGGGACAGGGCTTAAGGGCTACACCTTC.